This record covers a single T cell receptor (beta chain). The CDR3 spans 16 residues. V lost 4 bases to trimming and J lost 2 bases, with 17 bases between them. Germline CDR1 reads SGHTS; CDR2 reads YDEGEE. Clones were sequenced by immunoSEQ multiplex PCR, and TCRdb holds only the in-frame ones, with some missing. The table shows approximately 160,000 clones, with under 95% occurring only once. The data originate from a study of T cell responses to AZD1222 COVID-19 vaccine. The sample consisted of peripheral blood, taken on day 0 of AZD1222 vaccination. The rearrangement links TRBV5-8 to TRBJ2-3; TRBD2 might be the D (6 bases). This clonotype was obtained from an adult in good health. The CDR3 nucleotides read TGTGCCAGCAGCCCAACCTTTAGCGGTTACACAGATACGCAGTATTTT. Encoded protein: CASSPTFSGYTDTQYF.